Listed below are T cell receptor beta chains from one sample, sequenced in a study of blood T cells in healthy people across ages. TCRdb reprocessed the 5' RACE reads with MiXCR, giving one entry per CDR3 protein. The data show hundreds of thousands of distinct CDR3 sequences, roughly 25% seen once. In addition, the sample was reused for a study of T cells of mothers and their children.

Sequencing was done on a sample of blood. The origin of the receptors is a boy younger than 18 in good health. Each CDR3 is given with its conserved first and last residue. D genes are given only for firm matches. Expanded clones are given a class, and other clones once, few, many or no size at all.

j_call	clone_size	v_call	d_call	cdr3_aa	cdr3_nt
TRBJ2-3	few	TRBV3-1	-	CASSQDTVTDTQYF	TGTGCCAGCAGCCAAGATACAGTCACAGATACGCAGTATTTT
TRBJ1-2	few	TRBV7-9	-	CATTDRTNYGYTF	TGTGCCACCACAGACAGGACTAACTATGGCTACACCTTC
TRBJ2-2	-	TRBV7-9	-	CASSFFLGGTGELFF	TGTGCCAGCAGCTTCTTCCTGGGGGGTACCGGGGAGCTGTTTTTT
TRBJ1-1	-	TRBV6-2/TRBV6-3	-	CASRRDTSPEAFF	TGTGCCAGCAGGCGGGACACATCCCCTGAAGCTTTCTTT
TRBJ1-1	few	TRBV20-1	-	CSASLEGPNTEAFF	TGCAGTGCTAGTCTCGAGGGCCCGAACACTGAAGCTTTCTTT
TRBJ1-5	-	TRBV7-8	-	CASSTGIPQYSNQPQHF	TGTGCCAGCAGCACCGGGATCCCCCAATATAGCAATCAGCCCCAGCATTTT
TRBJ2-3	few	TRBV5-1	-	CASRSGVTDTQYF	TGCGCCAGCAGATCTGGGGTCACAGATACGCAGTATTTT
TRBJ2-7	few	TRBV7-3	-	CASSPARNSYEQYF	TGTGCCAGCAGCCCAGCGAGGAATTCCTACGAGCAGTACTTC
TRBJ2-2	-	TRBV11-2	TRBD2	CASSWGLATGELFF	TGTGCCAGCAGCTGGGGACTAGCTACCGGGGAGCTGTTTTTT
TRBJ2-1	-	TRBV14	-	CASSQMDSPYNEQFF	TGTGCCAGCAGCCAAATGGACAGCCCGTACAATGAGCAGTTCTTC
TRBJ2-1	-	TRBV14	TRBD2	CASSQDSLQGLAHNEQFF	TGTGCCAGCAGCCAAGACTCACTTCAGGGACTAGCGCACAATGAGCAGTTCTTC
TRBJ2-7	few	TRBV10-3	-	CAISPGRDSYEQYF	TGTGCCATCAGTCCCGGCAGGGATTCCTACGAGCAGTACTTC
TRBJ2-1	few	TRBV20-1	-	CSGLGNNEQFF	TGCAGTGGCCTTGGCAACAATGAGCAGTTCTTC
TRBJ2-3	few	TRBV4-1	-	CASSPPVERGAEDTQYF	TGCGCCAGCAGCCCCCCCGTGGAGCGAGGAGCCGAAGATACGCAGTATTTT
TRBJ2-1	few	TRBV20-1	-	CSARDDFAGPNEQFF	TGCAGTGCTAGAGATGATTTTGCGGGACCCAATGAGCAGTTCTTC
TRBJ2-3	-	TRBV4-2	-	CASSQDPGSDTQYF	TGTGCCAGCAGCCAAGACCCGGGGTCAGATACGCAGTATTTT
TRBJ2-7	-	TRBV5-1	-	CASSAWGDSYEQYF	TGCGCCAGCAGCGCCTGGGGGGACTCCTACGAGCAGTACTTC
TRBJ2-5	-	TRBV20-1	-	CSAKSLLTGIQETQYF	TGCAGTGCAAAGTCCCTCTTGACGGGGATCCAAGAGACCCAGTACTTC
TRBJ2-7	-	TRBV12-3/TRBV12-4	-	CASRVGRTYEQYF	TGTGCCAGCCGTGTAGGTCGGACCTACGAGCAGTACTTC
TRBJ2-1	few	TRBV3-1	TRBD2	CASSPRITSGSLDEQFF	TGTGCCAGCAGCCCTAGGATCACTAGCGGGAGTCTGGATGAGCAGTTCTTC